These 13 T cell receptor beta chains share one sample of origin, sequenced in a study of response to subunit inactivated influenza vaccine. A single record per CDR3 protein comes from TCRdb applying MiXCR to the RT-PCR reads. The sample has under 800,000 distinct CDR3 sequences, approximately 15% seen once; the top ten hold less than 9%. The source was PBMCs from blood, collected around 15 days before vaccination. These receptors came from a man between 45 and 60 years old who received an inactivated influenza vaccine.

This clonotype has more than one count but fewer than ten. V and J are TRBV11-2 and TRBJ1-2, with D maybe TRBD1 (5 bases). The ends were cut back, 0 bases at V and 5 bases at J, with 22 bases in the middle. This CDR3 is 18 amino acids long. From germline, CDR1 is SGHAT and CDR2 FQNNGV. The CDR3 bases are TGTGCCAGCAGCTTAGAGTGGGCAGGGTGGACCGCGCATTATGGCTACACCTTC. This codes for CASSLEWAGWTAHYGYTF.

The V and J genes are TRBV10-3 and TRBJ1-2, with 8 bases matching TRBD1. Germline V gene data show CDR1 as ENHRY and CDR2 as SYGVKD. The V gene end was trimmed by 3 bases and the J gene end by 4 bases; junction bases not matched to a gene: 4. The CDR3 is 14 residues long. DNA of the CDR3: TGTGCCATCAGTGACCAGGGGGCTAGCTATGGCTACACCTTC. Its translation is CAISDQGASYGYTF.

This clonotype was observed a handful of times. The J gene is TRBJ2-7, the V gene TRBV15, with D hard to call. Germline V gene data show CDR1 as LNHNV and CDR2 as YYDKDF (reference sequence). This CDR3 region has 16 residues. V was pared by 0 bases and J by 0 bases, with 12 bases between. Written as DNA, the CDR3 is TGTGCCACCAGCAGAGATTTTGCGTCGAGCTCCTACGAGCAGTACTTC. This encodes CATSRDFASSSYEQYF.

This clonotype was counted between two and nine times. The genes are TRBV29-1 and TRBJ2-5; weak D call: TRBD1 (6 bases). There are 16 residues in the CDR3. V dropped 0 bases and J dropped 1 base, with 15 bases sitting between them. CDR1 is SQVTM and CDR2 is ANQGSEA in the germline V gene. CDR3 bases: TGCAGCGTTGAAGATCAGGGGCCAGGGCGCCAAGAGACCCAGTACTTC. This codes for CSVEDQGPGRQETQYF.

In this sample, this clonotype turned up a few times. The V call is TRBV12-3 or TRBV12-4, the J call TRBJ1-6, with D perhaps TRBD1 (6 bases). This CDR3 region has 14 residues. V lost 7 bases and J lost 6, with 13 bases in between. The CDR3 loop is CASTLRGTNSPLHF. CDR3 nucleotides: TGTGCCAGCACTCTCAGGGGCACTAATTCACCCCTCCACTTT.

The V gene is TRBV6-2 or TRBV6-3, the J gene TRBJ2-1; TRBD2 might be the D (6 bases). V gave up 7 bases and J gave up 11 bases, with 18 bases separating them. The V gene's germline CDR1 is MNHEY and CDR2 SVGEGT. The CDR3 extends over 13 amino acids. CDR3 nucleotides: TGTGCCAGCACCGGCCTCCAGACTAGTCAGCAGTTCTTC. Translation gives CASTGLQTSQQFF.

The chain links TRBV28 to TRBJ2-7, with D hard to call. The germline V gene has CDR1 MDHEN and CDR2 SYDVKM. The CDR3 spans 15 residues. Trimming pared 2 bases from V and 0 bases from J, leaving 11 bases between. The CDR3 nucleotides are TGTGCCAGCAGTTTACCCGGGCCGAGCTCCTACGAGCAGTACTTC. Protein sequence: CASSLPGPSSYEQYF. The full variable domain, in which reference TRBV28 and TRBJ2-7 provide the parts outside the CDR3, is DVKVTQSSRYLVKRTGEKVFLECVQDMDHENMFWYRQDPGLGLRLIYFSYDVKMKEKGDIPEGYSVSREKKERFSLILESASTNQTSMYLCASSLPGPSSYEQYFGPGTRLTVT.

This clonotype was recorded a few times. The J gene is TRBJ2-4, the V gene TRBV5-1; D unclear. V shed 0 bases and J shed 0 bases, with 19 bases lying between them. This CDR3 comprises 19 residues. CDR1 and CDR2 (germline): SGHRS, YFSETQ. CDR3 sequence reads: CASSLEVALVPLAKNIQYF. DNA of the CDR3: TGCGCCAGCAGCTTGGAGGTGGCTCTAGTTCCTCTAGCCAAAAACATTCAGTACTTC.

The gene calls are TRBV12-3 or TRBV12-4 and TRBJ2-1; D ambiguous. The CDR3 runs 14 residues. The V gene lost 2 bases and the J gene lost 5 bases, with 10 bases spanning the gap. CDR3 sequence: CASSLWDRNNEQFF. The DNA of the CDR3 is TGTGCCAGCAGTTTATGGGATAGAAACAATGAGCAGTTCTTC.

This clonotype was counted many times. The chain combines TRBV20-1 with TRBJ2-2; 10 bases match TRBD2. Trimming took 5 bases from V and 0 from J; bases not matched to a gene: 9. This CDR3 has 17 amino acids. Germline CDR1 reads DFQATT; CDR2 reads SNEGSKA (reference sequence). The CDR3 sequence is CSAPRTGTSANTGELFF. CDR3 in DNA: TGCAGTGCTCCCCGTACCGGGACTAGCGCGAACACCGGGGAGCTGTTTTTT.

This clonotype was seen a few times. The chain employs TRBV14 and TRBJ1-5; TRBD1 is a possible D gene (6 bases). V dropped 4 bases and J dropped 4 bases, with 17 bases sitting between them. This CDR3 contains 16 residues. CDR1 and CDR2 from the germline V gene are SGHDN and FVKESK. The CDR3 reads CASSLRGAKGNQPQHF. The DNA of the CDR3 is TGTGCCAGCAGCCTCCGGGGGGCAAAGGGTAATCAGCCCCAGCATTTT. The variable domain in full, completed from reference TRBV14 and TRBJ1-5, reads EAGVTQFPSHSVIEKGQTVTLRCDPISGHDNLYWYRRVMGKEIKFLLHFVKESKQDESGMPNNRFLAERTGGTYSTLKVQPAELEDSGVYFCASSLRGAKGNQPQHFGDGTRLSIL.

The rearrangement links TRBV18 to TRBJ2-3, with 8 bases matching TRBD1. V gave up 2 bases and J gave up 3 bases; unmatched junction bases: 13. Germline loops: CDR1 KGHSH, CDR2 LQKENI. The CDR3 is 18 residues long. Written as DNA, the CDR3 is TGTGCCAGCTCACCAGTTAAGACAGGGGTTTCGAGGACAGATACGCAGTATTTT. It translates to CASSPVKTGVSRTDTQYF. Looking up the rest from reference TRBV18 and TRBJ2-3 gives the full variable domain: NAGVMQNPRHLVRRRGQEARLRCSPMKGHSHVYWYRQLPEEGLKFMVYLQKENIIDESGMPKERFSAEFPKEGPSILRIQQVVRGDSAAYFCASSPVKTGVSRTDTQYFGPGTRLTVL.

The rearrangement uses TRBV4-1 and TRBJ2-7; D ambiguous. The CDR3 runs 15 residues. V was cut by 1 base and J by 0 bases, with 10 bases left in between. In germline, CDR1 is MGHRA, CDR2 YSYEKL. CDR3: CASSQAGLGSYEQYF. The CDR3 DNA sequence: TGCGCCAGCAGCCAAGCCGGTCTGGGCTCCTACGAGCAGTACTTC.